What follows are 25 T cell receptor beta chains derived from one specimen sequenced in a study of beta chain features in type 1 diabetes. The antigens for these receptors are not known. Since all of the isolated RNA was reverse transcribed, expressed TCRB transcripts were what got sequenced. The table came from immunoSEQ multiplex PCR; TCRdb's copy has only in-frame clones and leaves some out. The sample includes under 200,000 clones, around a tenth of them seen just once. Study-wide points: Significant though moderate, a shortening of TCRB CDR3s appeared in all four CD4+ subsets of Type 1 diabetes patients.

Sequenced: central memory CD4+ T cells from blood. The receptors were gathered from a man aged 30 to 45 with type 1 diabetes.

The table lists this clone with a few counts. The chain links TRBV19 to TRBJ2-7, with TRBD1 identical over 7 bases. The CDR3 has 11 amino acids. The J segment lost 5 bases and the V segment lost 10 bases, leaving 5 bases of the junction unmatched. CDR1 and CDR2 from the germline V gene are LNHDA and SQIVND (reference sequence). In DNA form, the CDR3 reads TGTGCCACCGCCGACAGGGACGAGCAGTACTTC. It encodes CATADRDEQYF.

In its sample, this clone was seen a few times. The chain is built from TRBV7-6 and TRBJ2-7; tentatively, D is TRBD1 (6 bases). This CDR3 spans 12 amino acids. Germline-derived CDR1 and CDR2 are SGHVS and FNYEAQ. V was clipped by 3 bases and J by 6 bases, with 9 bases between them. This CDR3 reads CASSFTGREQYF. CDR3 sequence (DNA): TGTGCCAGCAGCTTTACAGGGCGCGAGCAGTACTTC.

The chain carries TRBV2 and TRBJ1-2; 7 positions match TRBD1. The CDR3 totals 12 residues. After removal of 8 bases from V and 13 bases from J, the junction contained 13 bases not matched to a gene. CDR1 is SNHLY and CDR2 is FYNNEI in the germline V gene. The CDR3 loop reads CASRGTDRTSTF. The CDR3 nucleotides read TGTGCCAGCCGAGGTACGGACAGGACCTCCACCTTC.

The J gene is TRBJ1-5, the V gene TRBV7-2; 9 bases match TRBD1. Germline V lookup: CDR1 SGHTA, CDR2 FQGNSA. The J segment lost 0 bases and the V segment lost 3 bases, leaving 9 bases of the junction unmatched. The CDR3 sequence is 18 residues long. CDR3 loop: CASSFDFRTGASNQPQHF. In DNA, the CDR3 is TGTGCCAGCAGCTTTGATTTCCGGACAGGGGCTAGCAATCAGCCCCAGCATTTT.

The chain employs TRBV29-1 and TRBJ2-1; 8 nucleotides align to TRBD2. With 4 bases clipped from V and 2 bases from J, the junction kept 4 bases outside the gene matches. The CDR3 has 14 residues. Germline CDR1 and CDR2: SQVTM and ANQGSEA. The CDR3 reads CSVGVLAAYNEQFF. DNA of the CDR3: TGCAGCGTTGGTGTACTAGCGGCCTACAATGAGCAGTTCTTC.

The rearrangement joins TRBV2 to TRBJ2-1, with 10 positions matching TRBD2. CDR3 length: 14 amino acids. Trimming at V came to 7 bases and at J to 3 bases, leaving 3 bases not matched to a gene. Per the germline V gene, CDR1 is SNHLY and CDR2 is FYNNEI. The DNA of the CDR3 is TGTGCCAGCACTAGCGGGAGAGTCTACAATGAGCAGTTCTTC. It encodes CASTSGRVYNEQFF.

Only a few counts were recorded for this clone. In DNA form, the CDR3 reads TGTGCCTGGAGGAGACAGCCCATCACAGATACGCAGTATTTT. Its protein is CAWRRQPITDTQYF. The chain links TRBV30 to TRBJ2-3; weak D call: TRBD1 (5 bases). The CDR3 is made up of 14 amino acids. CDR1 GTSNPN and CDR2 SVGIG come from the germline V gene (reference sequence). V was pared by 3 bases and J by 2 bases, with 12 bases between.

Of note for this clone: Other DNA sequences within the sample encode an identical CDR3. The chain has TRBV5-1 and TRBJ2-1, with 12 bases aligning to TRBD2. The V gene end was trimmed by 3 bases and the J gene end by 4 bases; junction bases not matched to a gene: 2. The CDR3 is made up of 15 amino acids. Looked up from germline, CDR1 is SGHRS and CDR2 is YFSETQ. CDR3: CASSSGTSGYNEQFF. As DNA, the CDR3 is TGCGCCAGCAGCTCCGGGACTAGCGGGTACAATGAGCAGTTCTTC. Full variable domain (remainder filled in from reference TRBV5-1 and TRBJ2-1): KAGVTQTPRYLIKTRGQQVTLSCSPISGHRSVSWYQQTPGQGLQFLFEYFSETQRNKGNFPGRFSGRQFSNSRSEMNVSTLELGDSALYLCASSSGTSGYNEQFFGPGTRLTVL.

DNA of the CDR3: TGTGCCATCAGGCCGACAGGGGGATCTGGAAACACCATATATTTT. It is translated as CAIRPTGGSGNTIYF. The chain uses TRBV10-3 and TRBJ1-3; TRBD1 agrees at 9 bases. CDR1 and CDR2 (germline): ENHRY, SYGVKD. Trimming removed 6 bases from V and 1 base from J; junction bases left unmatched: 4. This CDR3 spans 15 amino acids.

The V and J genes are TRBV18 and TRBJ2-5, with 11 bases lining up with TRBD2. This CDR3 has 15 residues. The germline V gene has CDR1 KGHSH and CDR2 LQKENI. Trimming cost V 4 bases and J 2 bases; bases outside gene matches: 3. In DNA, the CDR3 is TGTGCCAGCTCACAAGGGACTAGCGGACAAGAGACCCAGTACTTC. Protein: CASSQGTSGQETQYF.

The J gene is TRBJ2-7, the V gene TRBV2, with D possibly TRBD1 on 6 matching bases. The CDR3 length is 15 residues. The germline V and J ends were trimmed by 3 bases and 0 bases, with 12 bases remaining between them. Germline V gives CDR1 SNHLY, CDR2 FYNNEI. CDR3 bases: TGTGCCAGCAGTGAGGGGACAAGTGACTCCTACGAGCAGTACTTC. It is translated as CASSEGTSDSYEQYF.

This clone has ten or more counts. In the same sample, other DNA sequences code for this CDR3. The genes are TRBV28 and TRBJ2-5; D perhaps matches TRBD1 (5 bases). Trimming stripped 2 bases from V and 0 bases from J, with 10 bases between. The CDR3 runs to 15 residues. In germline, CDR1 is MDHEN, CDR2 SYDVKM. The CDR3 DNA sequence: TGTGCCAGCAGTTTACCTGACAGCAACCAAGAGACCCAGTACTTC. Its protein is CASSLPDSNQETQYF.

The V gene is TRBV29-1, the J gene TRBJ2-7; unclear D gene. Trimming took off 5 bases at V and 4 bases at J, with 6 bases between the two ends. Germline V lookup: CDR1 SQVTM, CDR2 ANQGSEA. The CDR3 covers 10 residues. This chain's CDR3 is CSVREYEQYF. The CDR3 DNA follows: TGCAGCGTTCGCGAGTACGAGCAGTACTTC.

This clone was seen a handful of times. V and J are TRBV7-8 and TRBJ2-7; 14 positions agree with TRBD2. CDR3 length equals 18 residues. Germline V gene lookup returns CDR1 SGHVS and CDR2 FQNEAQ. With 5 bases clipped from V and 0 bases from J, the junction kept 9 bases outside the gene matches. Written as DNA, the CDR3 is TGTGCCAGCAGCGCAGGACTAGCGGGAGGCGATGTCTCCTACGAGCAGTACTTC. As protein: CASSAGLAGGDVSYEQYF.

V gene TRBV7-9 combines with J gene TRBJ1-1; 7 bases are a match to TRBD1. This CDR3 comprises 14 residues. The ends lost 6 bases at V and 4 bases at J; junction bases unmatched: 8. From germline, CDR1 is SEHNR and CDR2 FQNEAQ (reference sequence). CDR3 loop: CASSFGQASTEAFF. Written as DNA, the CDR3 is TGTGCCAGCAGTTTTGGACAGGCGAGCACTGAAGCTTTCTTT.

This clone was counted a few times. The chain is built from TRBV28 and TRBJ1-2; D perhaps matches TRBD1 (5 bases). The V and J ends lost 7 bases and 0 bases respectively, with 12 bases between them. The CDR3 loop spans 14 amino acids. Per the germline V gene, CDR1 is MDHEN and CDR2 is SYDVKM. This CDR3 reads CASKSGGPNYGYTF. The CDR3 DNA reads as TGTGCCAGCAAGAGCGGGGGTCCTAACTATGGCTACACCTTC.

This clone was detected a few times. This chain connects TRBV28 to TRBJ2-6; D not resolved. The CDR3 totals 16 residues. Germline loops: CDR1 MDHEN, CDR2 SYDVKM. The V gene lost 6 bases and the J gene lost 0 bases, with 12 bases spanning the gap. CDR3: CASSPSPGSGANVLTF. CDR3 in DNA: TGTGCCAGCAGCCCATCCCCGGGCTCTGGGGCCAACGTCCTGACTTTC.

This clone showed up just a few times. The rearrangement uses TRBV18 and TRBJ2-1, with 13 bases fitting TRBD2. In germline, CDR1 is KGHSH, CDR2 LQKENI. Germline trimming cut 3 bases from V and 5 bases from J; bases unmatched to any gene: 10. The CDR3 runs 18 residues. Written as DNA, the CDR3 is TGTGCCAGCTCACCGCTTGGTGGGACTAGCGGGACAAACAATGAGCAGTTCTTC. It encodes CASSPLGGTSGTNNEQFF.

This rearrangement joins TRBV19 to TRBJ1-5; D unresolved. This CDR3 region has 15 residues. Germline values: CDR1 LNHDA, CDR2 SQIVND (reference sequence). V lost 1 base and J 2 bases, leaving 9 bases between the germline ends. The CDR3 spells CASSIVVSGNQPQHF. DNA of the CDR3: TGTGCCAGTAGTATAGTGGTGTCGGGCAATCAGCCCCAGCATTTT.

In nucleotides, the CDR3 is TGTGCCAGCAGCTCCCTAGCGGGAGCATACAATGAGCAGTTCTTC. It is translated as CASSSLAGAYNEQFF. The chain employs TRBV5-4 and TRBJ2-1; 10 positions match TRBD2. Germline V CDR1 and CDR2: SGHNT, YYREEE (reference sequence). The CDR3 has 15 residues. The ends lost 3 bases at V and 4 bases at J; junction bases unmatched: 4.

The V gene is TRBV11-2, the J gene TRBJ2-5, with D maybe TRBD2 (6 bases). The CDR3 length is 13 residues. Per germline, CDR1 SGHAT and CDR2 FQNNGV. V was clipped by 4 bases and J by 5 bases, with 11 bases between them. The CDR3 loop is CASSSSSAETQYF. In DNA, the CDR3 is TGTGCCAGCAGCTCTTCTAGCGCGGAGACCCAGTACTTC.

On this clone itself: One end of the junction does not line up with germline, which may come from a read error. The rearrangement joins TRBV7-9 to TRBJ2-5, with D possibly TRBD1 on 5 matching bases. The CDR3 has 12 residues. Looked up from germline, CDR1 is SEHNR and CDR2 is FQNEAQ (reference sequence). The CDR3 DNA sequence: TGTGCCAGCAGCTATGGACAAGGGACCCAGTACTTC. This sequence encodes CASSYGQGTQYF.

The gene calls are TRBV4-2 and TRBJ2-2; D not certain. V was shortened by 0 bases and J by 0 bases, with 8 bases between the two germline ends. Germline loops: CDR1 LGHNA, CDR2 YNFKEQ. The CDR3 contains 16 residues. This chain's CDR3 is CASSQDGQANTGELFF. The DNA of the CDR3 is TGTGCCAGCAGCCAAGATGGGCAGGCGAACACCGGGGAGCTGTTTTTT.

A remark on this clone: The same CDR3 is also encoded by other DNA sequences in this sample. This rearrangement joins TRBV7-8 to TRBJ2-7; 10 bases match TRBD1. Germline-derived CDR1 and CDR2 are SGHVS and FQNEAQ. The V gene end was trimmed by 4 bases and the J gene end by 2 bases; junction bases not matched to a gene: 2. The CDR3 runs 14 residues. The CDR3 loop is CASSWTGGPYEQYF. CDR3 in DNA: TGTGCCAGCAGCTGGACAGGGGGTCCCTACGAGCAGTACTTC.

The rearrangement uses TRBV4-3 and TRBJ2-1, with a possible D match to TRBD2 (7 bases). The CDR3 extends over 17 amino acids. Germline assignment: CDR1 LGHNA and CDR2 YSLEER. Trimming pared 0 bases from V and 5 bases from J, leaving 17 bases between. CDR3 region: CASSQDRGGGQHNEQFF. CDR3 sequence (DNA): TGCGCCAGCAGCCAAGATAGGGGCGGGGGACAACACAATGAGCAGTTCTTC.